This T cell receptor (beta chain) originates from a study of OX40 agonist ivuxolimab in advanced cancers. TCRdb keeps only in-frame clones here, not all; method: immunoSEQ multiplex PCR. The sample consists of about 48,000 clones, around 87% of them appearing once. This CDR3 has 13 amino acids. V dropped 1 base and J dropped 5 bases, with 8 bases sitting between them. Looked up from germline, CDR1 is SEHNR and CDR2 is FQNEAQ (reference sequence). V and J are TRBV7-9 and TRBJ1-2; a weak D match, TRBD1 (5 bases). The origin of this receptor is an adult with an advanced solid tumor such as melanoma, head and neck, liver or kidney cancer. Sequenced material: CD4+ or CD8+ T cells sorted from blood, taken in a trial of the OX40 agonist ivuxolimab. CDR3 residues: CASSLGEGYGYTF. As DNA, the CDR3 is TGTGCCAGCAGCTTAGGGGAGGGGTATGGCTACACCTTC.